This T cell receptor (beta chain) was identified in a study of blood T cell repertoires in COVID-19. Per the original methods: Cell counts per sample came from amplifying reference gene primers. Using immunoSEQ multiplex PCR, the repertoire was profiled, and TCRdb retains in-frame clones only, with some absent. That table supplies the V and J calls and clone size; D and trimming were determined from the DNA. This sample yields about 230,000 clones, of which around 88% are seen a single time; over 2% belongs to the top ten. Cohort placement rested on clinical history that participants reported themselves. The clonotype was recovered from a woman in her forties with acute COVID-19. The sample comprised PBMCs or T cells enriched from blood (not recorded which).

This chain's CDR3 is CASSVLPGGDYTF. The DNA of the CDR3 is TGTGCCAGCAGCGTACTTCCAGGGGGCGACTACACCTTC. The chain links TRBV9 to TRBJ1-2; the match to TRBD1 covers 8 bases. The germline gives CDR1 SGDLS, CDR2 YYNGEE. This CDR3 region has 13 residues. V gave up 1 base and J gave up 10 bases; unmatched junction bases: 6.